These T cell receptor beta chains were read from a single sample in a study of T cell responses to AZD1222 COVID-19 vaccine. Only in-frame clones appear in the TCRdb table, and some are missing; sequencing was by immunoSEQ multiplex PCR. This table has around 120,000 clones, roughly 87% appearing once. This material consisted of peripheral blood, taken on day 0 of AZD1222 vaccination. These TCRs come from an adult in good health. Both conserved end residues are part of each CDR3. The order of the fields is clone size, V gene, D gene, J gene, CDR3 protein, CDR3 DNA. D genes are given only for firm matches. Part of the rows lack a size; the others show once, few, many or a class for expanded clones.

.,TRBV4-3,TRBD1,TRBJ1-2,CASSQDPTGGPNGGYTF,TGCGCCAGCAGCCAAGATCCGACAGGGGGGCCCAACGGGGGCTACACCTTC
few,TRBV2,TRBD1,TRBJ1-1,CASSEGTGVDEAEAFF,TGTGCCAGCAGTGAAGGGACAGGGGTCGACGAGGCTGAAGCTTTCTTT
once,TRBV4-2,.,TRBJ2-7,CASSQDSGPYEQYF,TGTGCCAGCAGCCAAGATTCAGGGCCCTACGAGCAGTACTTC
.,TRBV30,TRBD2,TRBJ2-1,CAWSRGSGGYDEQFF,TGTGCCTGGAGTCGAGGTAGCGGGGGGTACGATGAGCAGTTCTTC
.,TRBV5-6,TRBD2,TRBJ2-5,CASSLRITSGVQETQYF,TGTGCCAGCAGCTTGCGCATAACTAGCGGGGTACAAGAGACCCAGTACTTC
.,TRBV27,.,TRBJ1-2,CASSFRENTRNGYTF,TGTGCCAGCAGTTTTAGGGAGAATACAAGGAATGGCTACACCTTC
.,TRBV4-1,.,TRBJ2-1,CASSQEKPDRRPYNEQFF,TGCGCCAGCAGCCAAGAAAAACCGGACCGACGGCCCTACAATGAGCAGTTCTTC
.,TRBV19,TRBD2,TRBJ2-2,CASRGLGRDTGELFF,TGTGCCAGTAGGGGACTAGGGCGAGACACCGGGGAGCTGTTTTTT
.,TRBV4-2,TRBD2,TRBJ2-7,CASSQFSGGGSTYEQYF,TGTGCCAGCAGCCAATTCAGCGGGGGGGGTAGCACCTACGAGCAGTACTTC
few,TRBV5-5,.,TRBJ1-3,CASSWGRAGNTIYF,TGTGCCAGCAGCTGGGGCCGGGCTGGAAACACCATATATTTT
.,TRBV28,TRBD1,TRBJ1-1,CASSLPPRQGKAFF,TGTGCCAGCAGTTTACCACCTCGACAGGGAAAAGCTTTCTTT
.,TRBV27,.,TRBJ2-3,CASTSYSTGERDTQYF,TGTGCCAGCACCAGTTACTCAACGGGAGAAAGGGATACGCAGTATTTT
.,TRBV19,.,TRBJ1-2,CASSIGPAGGNYGYTF,TGTGCCAGTAGTATTGGTCCGGCGGGGGGTAACTATGGCTACACCTTC